These 32 T cell receptor beta chains were all obtained from the same sample, sequenced in a study of T cells in Graves' hyperthyroidism and ophthalmopathy. Amplification of TCR beta CDR3 regions used RNA as the template. HTBI primers were employed in a first-round RT-PCR of the TCR CDR3. TCRdb passed the multiplex PCR reads through MiXCR, listing each CDR3 protein once. The sample comprises 690,000 or so distinct CDR3 sequences, approximately 19% of which are singletons, and 15% to 20% rests with the top ten. Material: blood. These receptors were obtained from a woman between 50 and 59 years old with Graves' hyperthyroidism that later progressed to Graves' ophthalmopathy.

This clonotype showed up many times. The chain employs TRBV19 and TRBJ1-1; the D gene is possibly TRBD1 (5 bases). Deletions cut 9 bases from V and 1 base from J, with 12 bases between. This CDR3 contains 13 residues. CDR1 LNHDA and CDR2 SQIVND come from the germline V gene (reference sequence). In DNA form, the CDR3 reads TGTGCCAGCAGCATAACAGGGAACACTGAAGCTTTCTTT. Amino acid sequence: CASSITGNTEAFF.

This chain connects TRBV20-1 to TRBJ2-3, with D perhaps being TRBD1 or TRBD2 (7 bases each). V dropped 0 bases and J dropped 1 base, with 14 bases sitting between them. The CDR3 spans 16 residues. The V gene's germline CDR1 is DFQATT and CDR2 SNEGSKA (reference sequence). The CDR3 coding sequence is TGCAGTGCTAGAGATCAGGGGGGGCTGGGCACAGATACGCAGTATTTT. This codes for CSARDQGGLGTDTQYF.

At least ten counts were recorded for this clonotype. This chain joins TRBV7-3 and TRBJ1-1, with TRBD1 matching over 7 bases. CDR3 length: 14 residues. Unmatched junction bases numbered 6, after V lost 5 bases and J lost 3 bases. The germline V gene encodes CDR1 SGHTA and CDR2 FQGTGA. The CDR3 DNA is TGTGCCAGCAGCACGAACCAGGGGGACACTGAAGCTTTCTTT. As protein: CASSTNQGDTEAFF.

This clonotype was detected a few times. A much larger clone is a single base away; this may be a read error. This chain uses TRBV3-1 with TRBJ2-1; D gene ambiguous. From germline, CDR1 is LGHDT and CDR2 YNNKEL (reference sequence). The CDR3 runs to 12 residues. The CDR3 spells CAGSLNHNEQFF. The CDR3 DNA is TGTGCCGGCAGCCTGAACCACAATGAGCAGTTCTTC.

This clonotype was seen once. A much larger clonotype is one base distant, so this may be a read error. V gene TRBV29-1 combines with J gene TRBJ1-1; 7 bases line up with TRBD1. V shed 6 bases, J shed 1 base, and the junction held 5 bases outside the gene matches. This CDR3 contains 13 residues. The germline CDR1 and CDR2 sequences are SQVTM and ANQGSEA. Here the CDR3 reads CSVPGQRNTEAFF. As DNA, the CDR3 is TGCAGCGTCCCGGGACAGAGGAACACTGAAGCTTTCTTT. Variable domain in full (rest from reference TRBV29-1 and TRBJ1-1): SAVISQKPSRDICQRGTSLTIQCQVDSQVTMMFWYRQQPGQSLTLIATANQGSEATYESGFVIDKFPISRPNLTFSTLTVSNMSPEDSSIYLCSVPGQRNTEAFFGQGTRLTVV.

This clonotype was recorded many times. This sequence joins TRBV5-4 and TRBJ2-5, with D possibly matching TRBD1 (6 bases). This CDR3 has 15 amino acids. In germline, CDR1 is SGHNT, CDR2 YYREEE (reference sequence). The V and J ends lost 1 base and 0 bases respectively, with 10 bases between them. This chain's CDR3 is CASSLPRDNQETQYF. The CDR3 bases are TGTGCCAGCAGCTTGCCCCGGGACAACCAAGAGACCCAGTACTTC.

This clonotype was recorded a few times. This rearrangement joins TRBV29-1 to TRBJ2-1; unclear D gene. The CDR3 is 13 amino acids. The V end lost 3 bases, the J end lost 6 bases, and 12 bases lay between the germline ends. Germline CDR1 and CDR2: SQVTM and ANQGSEA. The CDR3 protein is CSVEPGRPNEQFF. Here the CDR3 DNA reads TGCAGCGTTGAGCCGGGCCGCCCCAATGAGCAGTTCTTC.

In this sample, this clonotype turned up many times. The chain has TRBV20-1 and TRBJ2-5; a possible D gene is TRBD2 (6 bases). The length of the CDR3 is 11 residues. Germline V gene lookup returns CDR1 DFQATT and CDR2 SNEGSKA (reference sequence). As DNA, the CDR3 is TGCGGAGGGGAGCATCAAGAGACCCAGTACTTC. It specifies CGGEHQETQYF.

This clonotype was found many times. V gene TRBV7-9 combines with J gene TRBJ2-3; D perhaps matches TRBD2 (5 bases). With 5 bases removed from V and 3 bases from J, the gap between germline ends came to 9 bases. CDR1 SEHNR and CDR2 FQNEAQ come from the germline V gene (reference sequence). The CDR3 has 13 amino acids. In nucleotides, the CDR3 is TGTGCCAGCAGCCCTGGGGAGACAGATACGCAGTATTTT. This encodes CASSPGETDTQYF. The variable domain in full, completed from reference TRBV7-9 and TRBJ2-3, reads DTGVSQNPRHKITKRGQNVTFRCDPISEHNRLYWYRQTLGQGPEFLTYFQNEAQLEKSRLLSDRFSAERPKGSFSTLEIQRTEQGDSAMYLCASSPGETDTQYFGPGTRLTVL.

The rearrangement joins TRBV9 to TRBJ1-3; D is unresolved. Trimming took off 3 bases at V and 0 bases at J, with 10 bases between the two ends. This CDR3 is 15 amino acids long. Germline CDR1 SGDLS, CDR2 YYNGEE. CDR3 region: CASSEDGRSGNTIYF. Written as DNA, the CDR3 is TGTGCCAGCAGCGAAGACGGGCGCTCTGGAAACACCATATATTTT. The entire variable domain, with the rest obtained from reference TRBV9 and TRBJ1-3, is as follows: DSGVTQTPKHLITATGQRVTLRCSPRSGDLSVYWYQQSLDQGLQFLIQYYNGEERAKGNILERFSAQQFPDLHSELNLSSLELGDSALYFCASSEDGRSGNTIYFGEGSWLTVV.

The chain is built from TRBV6-6 and TRBJ1-5; D may be TRBD1 (6 bases). Germline V gene lookup returns CDR1 MNHNY and CDR2 SVGAGI (reference sequence). V lost 2 bases to trimming and J lost 6 bases, with 11 bases between them. This CDR3 is 14 amino acids long. CDR3 DNA: TGTGCCAGCAGTTACGTAGTAGGGGGTCAGCCCCAGCATTTT. This gives the protein CASSYVVGGQPQHF.

As for this clonotype: Its ends do not fully match the called genes, so a read error is possible. The chain employs TRBV5-1 and TRBJ1-5, with D possibly matching TRBD1 (6 bases). Germline V lookup: CDR1 SGHRS, CDR2 YFSETQ. The CDR3 runs to 13 residues. CDR3 in amino acids: CVSSYDRNQPQHF. CDR3 DNA: TGCGTCAGCAGCTACGACAGGAATCAGCCCCAGCATTTT.

In its sample, this clonotype was seen many times. The chain couples TRBV11-2 to TRBJ2-5; 9 bases are a match to TRBD2. J was trimmed by 5 bases and V by 1 base; bases with no gene match: 5. The CDR3 length is 15 residues. The germline CDR1 and CDR2 sequences are SGHAT and FQNNGV. The CDR3 DNA sequence: TGTGCCAGCAGCTTAGTCCTAGCGGGATGGGAGACCCAGTACTTC. Its translation is CASSLVLAGWETQYF.

This clonotype was picked up many times. The V call is TRBV3-1, the J call TRBJ1-2; TRBD1 aligns across 9 bases. From germline, CDR1 is LGHDT and CDR2 YNNKEL (reference sequence). The junction had 8 bases not matched to a gene; V was cut back by 1 base and J by 8 bases. The CDR3 loop spans 15 amino acids. This CDR3 reads CASSQAGRGTGGYTF. The CDR3 nucleotides read TGTGCCAGCAGCCAAGCGGGGCGCGGGACAGGGGGCTACACCTTC.

The genes are TRBV7-9 and TRBJ2-5, with 13 bases lining up with TRBD2. Germline V gene data show CDR1 as SEHNR and CDR2 as FQNEAQ (reference sequence). J gave up 3 bases and V 4 bases, and 5 bases lay outside the gene matches. The CDR3 is 16 residues long. CDR3 region: CASSSTSGGAEETQYF. The CDR3 DNA is TGTGCCAGCAGCTCAACTAGCGGGGGGGCCGAAGAGACCCAGTACTTC.

The rearrangement uses TRBV6-6 and TRBJ1-5, with a weak D call TRBD1 (5 bases). V was shortened by 0 bases and J by 3 bases, with 12 bases between the two germline ends. The CDR3 extends over 16 amino acids. CDR1 is MNHNY, CDR2 SVGAGI, per germline (reference sequence). CDR3: CASSYSGRGSNQPQHF. The DNA for the CDR3 is TGTGCCAGCAGTTACTCAGGGCGGGGGTCCAATCAGCCCCAGCATTTT.

The V call is TRBV29-1, the J call TRBJ2-7; D tentatively reads TRBD1 or TRBD2 (5 bases each). The CDR3 totals 13 residues. The V and J ends lost 7 bases and 0 bases respectively, with 13 bases between them. Germline CDR1 reads SQVTM; CDR2 reads ANQGSEA. CDR3 loop: CSARDGTSYEQYF. The CDR3 DNA is TGCAGCGCCCGGGACGGAACCTCCTACGAGCAGTACTTC.

The table lists this clonotype with many counts. The chain uses TRBV28 and TRBJ2-1; 7 bases line up with TRBD2. V was clipped by 6 bases and J by 1 base; unmatched bases: 3. This CDR3 has 14 residues. Looked up from germline, CDR1 is MDHEN and CDR2 is SYDVKM. CDR3 in amino acids: CASRTGGSYNEQFF. CDR3 sequence (DNA): TGTGCCAGCAGAACGGGGGGTTCCTACAATGAGCAGTTCTTC.

This sequence joins TRBV29-1 and TRBJ2-1, with D unclear. Germline CDR1 SQVTM, CDR2 ANQGSEA. Between the trimmed V and J ends, which lost 7 bases and 6 bases, there was a span of 10 bases. This CDR3 has 11 amino acids. CDR3 coding DNA: TGCAGCGCCCAGGATCCCAATGAGCAGTTCTTC. This translates into CSAQDPNEQFF.

This clonotype occurred a few times. The chain combines TRBV14 with TRBJ1-2; weak D call: TRBD1 (5 bases). Trimming stripped 0 bases from V and 4 bases from J, with 15 bases between. The CDR3 covers 16 residues. The germline V gene has CDR1 SGHDN and CDR2 FVKESK. CDR3 in DNA: TGTGCCAGCAGCCAAGAGAGGGGCGGGAGGCCCTATGGCTACACCTTC. This gives the protein CASSQERGGRPYGYTF.

The chain uses TRBV20-1 and TRBJ2-7; D unclear. The CDR3 sequence is 12 residues long. V was pared by 7 bases and J by 0 bases, with 10 bases between. CDR1 is DFQATT, CDR2 SNEGSKA, per germline (reference sequence). This CDR3 reads CSVGSSSYEQYF. The CDR3, as DNA: TGCAGTGTGGGCAGCAGCTCCTACGAGCAGTACTTC.

This clonotype was picked up a small number of times. The V and J genes are TRBV2 and TRBJ2-2; 7 nucleotides agree with TRBD1. The ends lost 5 bases at V and 4 bases at J; junction bases unmatched: 7. CDR1 is SNHLY and CDR2 is FYNNEI in the germline V gene. The CDR3 is 15 residues long. The CDR3 loop is CASSQPGQSTGELFF. For the CDR3, the DNA is TGTGCCAGCAGTCAACCGGGACAGAGCACCGGGGAGCTGTTTTTT.

The chain uses TRBV20-1 and TRBJ2-1; D may be TRBD1 (7 bases). The CDR3 totals 14 residues. Germline V gene data show CDR1 as DFQATT and CDR2 as SNEGSKA (reference sequence). V was shortened by 5 bases and J by 2 bases, with 13 bases between the two germline ends. The CDR3 region has the DNA TGCAGTGCTGGCAGGGGGGACACCTACAATGAGCAGTTCTTC. Its protein is CSAGRGDTYNEQFF.

The chain joins TRBV10-3 to TRBJ2-2; no clear D. The germline V and J ends were trimmed by 4 bases and 6 bases, with 12 bases remaining between them. This CDR3 has 14 amino acids. Germline lookup yields CDR1 ENHRY and CDR2 SYGVKD. This chain's CDR3 is CAISGGTHPGELFF. The CDR3 coding sequence is TGTGCCATCAGTGGCGGAACCCATCCCGGGGAGCTGTTTTTT.

Ten or more counts support this clonotype. This chain uses TRBV7-3 with TRBJ1-1; D unclear. Deletions cut 2 bases from V and 2 bases from J, with 6 bases between. The germline V gene has CDR1 SGHTA and CDR2 FQGTGA. The CDR3 length is 13 residues. The CDR3 loop is CASSLQPNTEAFF. The CDR3 DNA reads as TGTGCCAGCAGCTTACAGCCTAACACTGAAGCTTTCTTT.

This clonotype was detected a few times. The chain recombines TRBV24-1 with TRBJ2-1; 9 bases align to TRBD2. CDR3 length: 14 amino acids. J was trimmed by 0 bases and V by 8 bases; bases with no gene match: 1. Germline lookup yields CDR1 KGHDR and CDR2 SFDVKD. The DNA of the CDR3 is TGTGCCACCATGCGGGGGGGCTCCTACAATGAGCAGTTCTTC. As protein: CATMRGGSYNEQFF.

This chain uses TRBV20-1 with TRBJ2-5; 8 nucleotides line up with TRBD1. There are 13 residues in the CDR3. V lost 4 bases, J lost 2 bases, and 3 bases stayed unmatched. The germline CDR1 and CDR2 sequences are DFQATT and SNEGSKA (reference sequence). CDR3 in amino acids: CSANGQGQETQYF. CDR3 DNA: TGCAGTGCTAACGGACAGGGACAAGAGACCCAGTACTTC.

The chain recombines TRBV7-9 with TRBJ1-2; 9 bases match TRBD1. This CDR3 spans 16 amino acids. Germline V gene sequence: CDR1 SEHNR, CDR2 FQNEAQ (reference sequence). After removal of 6 bases from V and 1 base from J, the junction contained 9 bases not matched to a gene. The CDR3 DNA sequence: TGTGCCAGCAGGAAAGACAGGGGGATGCTTAACTATGGCTACACCTTC. It specifies CASRKDRGMLNYGYTF.

This clonotype was observed at least ten times. The chain joins TRBV20-1 to TRBJ1-1, with D tentatively TRBD1 (6 bases). This CDR3 is 14 amino acids long. V was shortened by 0 bases and J by 1 base, with 9 bases between the two germline ends. Germline assignment: CDR1 DFQATT and CDR2 SNEGSKA (reference sequence). The CDR3 DNA reads as TGCAGTGCTAGAGAGGGACACGAGAACACTGAAGCTTTCTTT. Residues: CSAREGHENTEAFF.

The CDR3 sequence is CASSQGRGRMAAGYTF. The CDR3 coding sequence is TGCGCCAGCAGCCAAGGTAGGGGGCGGATGGCGGCTGGCTACACCTTC. V usage is TRBV4-1 and J usage is TRBJ1-2; 7 positions agree with TRBD1. Germline loops: CDR1 MGHRA, CDR2 YSYEKL. With V trimmed by 1 base and J by 7 bases, 12 bases remained unmatched. The CDR3 runs 16 residues.

This clonotype occurred a few times. This sequence joins TRBV6-2 or TRBV6-3 and TRBJ1-1; D not certain. The germline V gene encodes CDR1 MNHEY and CDR2 SVGEGT. Deletions cut 8 bases from V and 4 bases from J, with 14 bases between. The CDR3 is 13 residues long. The CDR3 reads CASGTGLFTEAFF. The CDR3 DNA reads as TGTGCCAGCGGAACTGGACTATTCACTGAAGCTTTCTTT.

At least ten counts were recorded for this clonotype. The genes are TRBV7-8 and TRBJ2-1; D unresolved. With 4 bases removed from V and 8 bases from J, the gap between germline ends came to 12 bases. The length of the CDR3 is 13 residues. Germline-derived CDR1 and CDR2 are SGHVS and FQNEAQ. DNA for the CDR3: TGTGCCAGCAGCTCACCGACTTGGGATGAGCAGTTCTTC. Translation gives CASSSPTWDEQFF.